Below are 8 T cell receptor beta chains sequenced from a single sample in a study of control samples from healthy donors and cancer patients. Sequenced by immunoSEQ multiplex PCR; TCRdb stores in-frame clones only, minus some. There are over 100,000 clones in the sample; about nine tenths occur only once, and around 5.4% lies in the top ten. Specimen: blood. Receptor source: a man aged 18 to 29 in good health.

This sequence joins TRBV11-3 and TRBJ2-1, with 7 bases lining up with TRBD1. Trimming took 1 base from V and 13 from J; bases not matched to a gene: 4. The CDR3 runs 12 residues. In germline, CDR1 is SGHNT, CDR2 YENEEA. CDR3 sequence reads: CASSLGQGEQFF. CDR3 DNA: TGTGCCAGCAGCTTAGGACAGGGCGAACAGTTCTTC.

Notes on this clone: This specimen includes other DNA sequences encoding the same CDR3. This rearrangement joins TRBV18 to TRBJ2-7, with 8 bases fitting TRBD2. Trimming removed 1 base from V and 6 bases from J; junction bases left unmatched: 11. The germline V gene encodes CDR1 KGHSH and CDR2 LQKENI. The CDR3 covers 16 residues. DNA for the CDR3: TGTGCCAGCTCACCACGGGCGGGGGGCCGGGCCTCCGAGCAGTACTTC. Protein sequence: CASSPRAGGRASEQYF.

The DNA for the CDR3 is TGTGCCAGCAGCTTTTATACAGCTTCTGGGGCCAACGTCCTGACTTTC. The encoded protein is CASSFYTASGANVLTF. J is TRBJ2-6 and V is TRBV5-5, with no clear D. Germline values: CDR1 SGHKS, CDR2 YYEKEE (reference sequence). Trimming pared 2 bases from V and 1 base from J, leaving 10 bases between. The CDR3 contains 16 residues.

This chain connects TRBV6-5 to TRBJ2-1; D may be TRBD2 (5 bases). The CDR3 contains 14 residues. Germline lookup yields CDR1 MNHEY and CDR2 SVGAGI. With 2 bases removed from V and 9 bases from J, the gap between germline ends came to 14 bases. In nucleotides, the CDR3 is TGTGCCAGCAGTTACAAGCGCGGGTTGAGTGAGCAGTTCTTC. Its protein product is CASSYKRGLSEQFF.

This clone was detected only once. The chain joins TRBV7-9 to TRBJ2-3; TRBD2 matches 11 bases. This CDR3 spans 15 amino acids. V gave up 3 bases and J gave up 4 bases; unmatched junction bases: 3. Germline assignment: CDR1 SEHNR and CDR2 FQNEAQ (reference sequence). Here the CDR3 DNA reads TGTGCCAGCAGCTTTAGCGGGGGGGTTCCAGATACGCAGTATTTT. It is translated as CASSFSGGVPDTQYF.

The chain employs TRBV7-9 and TRBJ2-3; D might be TRBD1 (5 bases). CDR1 SEHNR and CDR2 FQNEAQ come from the germline V gene (reference sequence). CDR3 length: 15 amino acids. Trimming shortened V by 1 base and J by 2 bases, and 10 bases separated the two germline ends. CDR3 protein: CASSLGQLVTDTQYF. CDR3 bases: TGTGCCAGCAGCTTAGGACAGCTAGTCACAGATACGCAGTATTTT.

The V call is TRBV12-3 or TRBV12-4, the J call TRBJ1-5; 7 nucleotides line up with TRBD1. The CDR3 sequence is 13 residues long. The V and J ends lost 2 bases and 8 bases, in that order; junction bases with no gene match: 3. The CDR3, as DNA: TGTGCCAGCAGTTTAAGGGGGCGGGAGCCCCAGCATTTT. Amino acids: CASSLRGREPQHF.

This sequence joins TRBV10-3 and TRBJ2-3, with 7 bases aligning to TRBD1. This CDR3 region has 15 residues. The V gene's germline CDR1 is ENHRY and CDR2 SYGVKD. Trimming at V came to 6 bases and at J to 6 bases, leaving 12 bases not matched to a gene. CDR3 sequence (DNA): TGTGCCATCAGCGACCTGACAGGGACGGGGGATACGCAGTATTTT. Protein sequence: CAISDLTGTGDTQYF.